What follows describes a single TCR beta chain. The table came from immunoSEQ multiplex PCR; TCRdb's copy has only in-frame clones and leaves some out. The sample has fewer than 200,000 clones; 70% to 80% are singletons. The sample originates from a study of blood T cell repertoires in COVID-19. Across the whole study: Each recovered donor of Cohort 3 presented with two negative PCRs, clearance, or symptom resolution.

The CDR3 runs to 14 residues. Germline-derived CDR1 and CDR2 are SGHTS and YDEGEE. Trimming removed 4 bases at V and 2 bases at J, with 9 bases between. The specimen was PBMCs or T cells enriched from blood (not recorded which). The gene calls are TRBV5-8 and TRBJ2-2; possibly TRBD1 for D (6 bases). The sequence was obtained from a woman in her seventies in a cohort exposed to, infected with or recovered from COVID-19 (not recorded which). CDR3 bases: TGTGCCAGCAGCCTACAGGGTAACACCGGGGAGCTGTTTTTT. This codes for CASSLQGNTGELFF. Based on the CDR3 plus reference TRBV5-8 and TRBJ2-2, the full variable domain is EAGVTQSPTHLIKTRGQQATLRCSPISGHTSVYWYQQALGLGLQFLLWYDEGEERNRGNFPPRFSGRQFPNYSSELNVNALELEDSALYLCASSLQGNTGELFFGEGSRLTVL.